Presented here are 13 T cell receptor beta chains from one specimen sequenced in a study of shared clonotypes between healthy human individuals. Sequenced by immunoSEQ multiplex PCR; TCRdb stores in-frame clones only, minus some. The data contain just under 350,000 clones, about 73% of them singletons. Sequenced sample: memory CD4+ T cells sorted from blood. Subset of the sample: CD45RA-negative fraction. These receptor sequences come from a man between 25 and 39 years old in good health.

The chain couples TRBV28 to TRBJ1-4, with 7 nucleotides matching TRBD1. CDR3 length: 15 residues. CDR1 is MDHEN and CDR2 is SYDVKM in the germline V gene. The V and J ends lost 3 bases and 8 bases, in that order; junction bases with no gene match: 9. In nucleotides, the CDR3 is TGTGCCAGCAGTTTGGGAGACAGGGCGTCGGAAAAACTGTTTTTT. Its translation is CASSLGDRASEKLFF. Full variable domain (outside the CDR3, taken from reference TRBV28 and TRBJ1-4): DVKVTQSSRYLVKRTGEKVFLECVQDMDHENMFWYRQDPGLGLRLIYFSYDVKMKEKGDIPEGYSVSREKKERFSLILESASTNQTSMYLCASSLGDRASEKLFFGSGTQLSVL.

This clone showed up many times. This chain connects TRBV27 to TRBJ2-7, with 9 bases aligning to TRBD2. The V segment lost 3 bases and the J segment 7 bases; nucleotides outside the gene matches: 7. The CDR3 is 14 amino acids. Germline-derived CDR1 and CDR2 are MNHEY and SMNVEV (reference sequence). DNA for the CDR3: TGTGCCAGCAGTTTGGCCGGGACTAGCCAGGAGCAGTACTTC. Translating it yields CASSLAGTSQEQYF.

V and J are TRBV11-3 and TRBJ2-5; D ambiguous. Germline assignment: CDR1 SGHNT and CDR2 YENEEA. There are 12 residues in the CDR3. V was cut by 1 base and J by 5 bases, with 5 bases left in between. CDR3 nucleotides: TGTGCCAGCAGCTTAGCTGGTGAGACCCAGTACTTC. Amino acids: CASSLAGETQYF.

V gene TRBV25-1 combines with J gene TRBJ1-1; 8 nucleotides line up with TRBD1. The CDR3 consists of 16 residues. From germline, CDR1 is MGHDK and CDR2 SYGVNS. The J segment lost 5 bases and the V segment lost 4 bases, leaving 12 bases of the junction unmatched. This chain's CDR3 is CASSGNPGQGRTEAFF. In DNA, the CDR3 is TGTGCCAGCAGTGGTAATCCCGGACAGGGAAGAACTGAAGCTTTCTTT.

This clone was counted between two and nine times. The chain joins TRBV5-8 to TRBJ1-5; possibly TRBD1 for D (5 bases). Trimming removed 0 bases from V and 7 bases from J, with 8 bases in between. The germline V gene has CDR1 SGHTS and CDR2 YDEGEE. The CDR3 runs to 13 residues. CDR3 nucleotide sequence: TGTGCCAGCAGCTTGGCCGGGGGGCAGCCCCAGCATTTT. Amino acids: CASSLAGGQPQHF.

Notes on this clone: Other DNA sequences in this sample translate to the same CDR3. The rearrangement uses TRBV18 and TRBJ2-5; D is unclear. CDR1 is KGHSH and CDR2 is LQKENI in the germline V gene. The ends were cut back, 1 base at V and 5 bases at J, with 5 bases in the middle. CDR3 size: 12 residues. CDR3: CASSPLGETQYF. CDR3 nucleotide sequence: TGTGCCAGCTCACCACTCGGGGAGACCCAGTACTTC.

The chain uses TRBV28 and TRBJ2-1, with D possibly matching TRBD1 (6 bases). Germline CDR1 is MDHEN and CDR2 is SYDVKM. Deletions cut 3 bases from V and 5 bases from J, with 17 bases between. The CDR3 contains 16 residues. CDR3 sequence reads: CASSFGGPRLHNEQFF. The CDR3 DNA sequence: TGTGCCAGCAGTTTTGGGGGCCCTCGGTTACACAATGAGCAGTTCTTC. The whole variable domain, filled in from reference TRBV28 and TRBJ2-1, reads DVKVTQSSRYLVKRTGEKVFLECVQDMDHENMFWYRQDPGLGLRLIYFSYDVKMKEKGDIPEGYSVSREKKERFSLILESASTNQTSMYLCASSFGGPRLHNEQFFGPGTRLTVL.

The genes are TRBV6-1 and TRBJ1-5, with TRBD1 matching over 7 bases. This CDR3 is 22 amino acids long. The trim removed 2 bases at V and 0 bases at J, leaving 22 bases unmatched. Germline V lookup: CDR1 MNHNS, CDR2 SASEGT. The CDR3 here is CASSEKNDRVWGRGNSNQPQHF. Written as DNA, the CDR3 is TGTGCCAGCAGTGAAAAAAACGACAGGGTTTGGGGAAGGGGAAATAGCAATCAGCCCCAGCATTTT.

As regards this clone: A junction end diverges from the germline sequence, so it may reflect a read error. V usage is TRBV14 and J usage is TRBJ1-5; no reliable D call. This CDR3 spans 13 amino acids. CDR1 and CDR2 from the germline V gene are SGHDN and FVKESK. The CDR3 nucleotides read TGTGCCAGCAGCCAAGGTAGCGATCAGCCCCAGCATTTT. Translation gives CASSQGSDQPQHF.

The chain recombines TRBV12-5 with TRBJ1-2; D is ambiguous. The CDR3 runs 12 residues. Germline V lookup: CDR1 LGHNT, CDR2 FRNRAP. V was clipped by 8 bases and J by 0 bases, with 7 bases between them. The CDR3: CASSGSNYGYTF. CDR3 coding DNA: TGTGCTAGTTCGGGGTCTAACTATGGCTACACCTTC.

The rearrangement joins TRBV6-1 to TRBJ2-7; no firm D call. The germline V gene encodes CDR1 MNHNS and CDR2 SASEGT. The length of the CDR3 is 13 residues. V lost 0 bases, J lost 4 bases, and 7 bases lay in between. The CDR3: CASSEAARYEQYF. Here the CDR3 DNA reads TGTGCCAGCAGTGAAGCGGCGAGATACGAGCAGTACTTC.

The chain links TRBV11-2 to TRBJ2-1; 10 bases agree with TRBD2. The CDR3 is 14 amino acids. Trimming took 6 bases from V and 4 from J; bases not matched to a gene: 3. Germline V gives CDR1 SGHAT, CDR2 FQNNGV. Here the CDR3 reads CASRRTSGYNEQFF. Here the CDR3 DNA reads TGTGCCAGCAGGAGGACTAGCGGATACAATGAGCAGTTCTTC.

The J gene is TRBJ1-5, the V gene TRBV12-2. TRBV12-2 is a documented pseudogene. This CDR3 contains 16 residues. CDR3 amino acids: CASRSTTLYSNQPQHF. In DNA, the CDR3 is TGTGCAAGTCGATCTACTACGCTATATAGCAATCAGCCCCAGCATTTT.